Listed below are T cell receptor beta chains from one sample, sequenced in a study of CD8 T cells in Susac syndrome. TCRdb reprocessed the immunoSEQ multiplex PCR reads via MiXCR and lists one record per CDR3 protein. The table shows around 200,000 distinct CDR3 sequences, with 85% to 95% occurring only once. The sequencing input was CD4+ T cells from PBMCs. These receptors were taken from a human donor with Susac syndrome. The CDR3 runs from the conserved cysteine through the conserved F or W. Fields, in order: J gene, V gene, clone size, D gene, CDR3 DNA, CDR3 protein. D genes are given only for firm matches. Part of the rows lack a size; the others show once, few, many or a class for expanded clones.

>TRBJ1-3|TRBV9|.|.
TGTGCCAGCACCCCGCTCTCTGGAAACACCATATATTTT
CASTPLSGNTIYF
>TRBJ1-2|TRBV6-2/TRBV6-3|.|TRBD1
TGTGCCAGCAGACCTACCGGGACAGGGAATGGCTACACCTTC
CASRPTGTGNGYTF
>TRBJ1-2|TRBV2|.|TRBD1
TGTGCCAGCAGGGTGGACAGGAGAAGCTATGGCTACACCTTC
CASRVDRRSYGYTF
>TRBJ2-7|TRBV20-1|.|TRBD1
TGCAGTGCATTGGGGGACAGGGGGCTTTACGAGCAGTACTTC
CSALGDRGLYEQYF
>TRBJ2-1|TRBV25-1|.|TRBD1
TGTGCCAGCAGCGGTTCTGACAGGGGTAAATCGAATGAGCAGTTCTTC
CASSGSDRGKSNEQFF
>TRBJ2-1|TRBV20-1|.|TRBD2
TGCAGTGCTACCCTACCGGGGGGGAACAATGAGCAGTTCTTC
CSATLPGGNNEQFF
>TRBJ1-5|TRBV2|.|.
TGTGCCAGCCGACAGTTTTATAGCAATCAGCCCCAGCATTTT
CASRQFYSNQPQHF
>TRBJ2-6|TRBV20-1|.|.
TGCAGTGCTCATTCCTCTGACAGCACCCGCTCTGGGGCCAACGTCCTGACTTTC
CSAHSSDSTRSGANVLTF
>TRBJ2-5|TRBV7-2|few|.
TGTGCCAGCAGCTTACGCCAGCAAGAGACCCAGTACTTC
CASSLRQQETQYF
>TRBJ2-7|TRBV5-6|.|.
TGTGCCAGCAGCTTGGATGGCGTTTACGAGCAGTACTTC
CASSLDGVYEQYF
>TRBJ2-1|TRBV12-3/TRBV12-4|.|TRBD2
TGTGCCAGCAGTTCTAGACTAGCGGGGCTGAGAAGCTCCTACAATGAGCAGTTCTTC
CASSSRLAGLRSSYNEQFF
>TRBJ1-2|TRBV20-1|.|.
TGCAGTGCTATGACAGGAGGGATAGGCTATGGCTACACCTTC
CSAMTGGIGYGYTF
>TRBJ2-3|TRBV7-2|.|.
TGTGCCAGCAGCGAGGAGCGGACAGATACGCAGTATTTT
CASSEERTDTQYF
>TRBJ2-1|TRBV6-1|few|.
TGTGCCAGCAGTGAATCTTCCTACAATGAGCAGTTCTTC
CASSESSYNEQFF
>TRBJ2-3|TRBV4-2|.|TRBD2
TGTGCCAGCACCACAATAGAGCGGGGGGCCCAAGATACGCAGTATTTT
CASTTIERGAQDTQYF
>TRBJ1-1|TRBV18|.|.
TGTGCCAGCTCACCAGGGGGCCGCCTGATGAACACTGAAGCTTTCTTT
CASSPGGRLMNTEAFF
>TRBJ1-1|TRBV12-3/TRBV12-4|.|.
TGTGCCAGCAGTTCCATCCGGGCGGAAGCTTTCTTT
CASSSIRAEAFF
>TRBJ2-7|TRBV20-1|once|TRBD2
TGCAGTGCTAGGCCCCGGCTAGCGGGATCCGAGCAGTACTTC
CSARPRLAGSEQYF
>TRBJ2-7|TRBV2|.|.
TGTGCCAGCAGTGGTGAAGAGGGCGAGCAGTACTTC
CASSGEEGEQYF
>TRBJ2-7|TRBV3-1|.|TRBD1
TGTGCCAGCAGCCAAGGGACAGGGTCCTACGAGCAGTACTTC
CASSQGTGSYEQYF
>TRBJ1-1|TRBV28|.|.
TGTGCCAGCAGTTCGAGGGGGTGGAACACTGAAGCTTTCTTT
CASSSRGWNTEAFF
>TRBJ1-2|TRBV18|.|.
TGTGCCAGCTCAGCCGACCCTCCAAGGGGCTACACCTTC
CASSADPPRGYTF
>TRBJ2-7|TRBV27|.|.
TGTGCCAGCAGCCCCCCGTCACTGAGTGAGCAGTACTTC
CASSPPSLSEQYF
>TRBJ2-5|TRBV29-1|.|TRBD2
TGCAGCGTTGCCCCACTACTAGCGGGACAAGAGACCCAGTACTTC
CSVAPLLAGQETQYF
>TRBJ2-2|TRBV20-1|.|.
TGCAGTTATCAGGGATCGGGCACCGGGGAGCTGTTTTTT
CSYQGSGTGELFF
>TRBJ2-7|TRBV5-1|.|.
TGCGCCAGCAGCTGGGAAAGAGGGCGCGAGCAGTACTTC
CASSWERGREQYF
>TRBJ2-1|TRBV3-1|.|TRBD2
TGTGCCAGCAGCCAGCGGGGGTCCCACAATGAGCAGTTCTTC
CASSQRGSHNEQFF
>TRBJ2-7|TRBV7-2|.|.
TGTGCCAGCAGCCTCCCCCTCGGGAAACAGGACGAGCAGTACTTC
CASSLPLGKQDEQYF
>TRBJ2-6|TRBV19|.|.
TGTGCCAGTAGTCGTGGGGCCAACGTCCTGACTTTC
CASSRGANVLTF
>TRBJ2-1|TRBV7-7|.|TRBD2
TGTGCCAGCAGCTTACTTGCTAGCGGGAGTGGGGATGAGCAGTTCTTC
CASSLLASGSGDEQFF
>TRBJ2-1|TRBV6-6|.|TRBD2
TGTGCCAGCATGAGGACTAGCGGGTTAAATGAGCAGTTCTTC
CASMRTSGLNEQFF
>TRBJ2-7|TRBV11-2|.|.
TGTGCCAGCAGCTCCCGTATAGTCGGGTACGAGCAGTACTTC
CASSSRIVGYEQYF